This is a list of T cell receptor beta chains from one sample in a study of regulatory T cells in long-lasting Graves disease. TCRdb passed the multiplex PCR reads through MiXCR, listing each CDR3 protein once. The table has approximately 300,000 distinct CDR3 sequences, 18% seen once. Sequenced material: peripheral blood mononuclear cells (PBMCs), taken at new diagnosis, from a patient treated with antithyroid drugs. The receptors were sampled from a female donor with Graves disease. The CDR3 runs from the conserved cysteine through the conserved F or W. The D gene is left open where the match is weak. Size is stated for part of the rows, as once, few or many counts, or as a class when the clone is expanded.

cdr3_length,d_call,j_call,clone_size,v_call,cdr3_nt,cdr3_aa
15,.,TRBJ2-3,few,TRBV18,TGTGCCAGCTCACCGTCACTCGACAGGACAGATACGCAGTATTTT,CASSPSLDRTDTQYF
13,.,TRBJ1-1,.,TRBV18,TGTGCCAGCTCACGCACTCCGAACACTGAAGCTTTCTTT,CASSRTPNTEAFF
18,.,TRBJ2-2,many,TRBV11-3,TGTGCCAGCAGCTTAGAAGGCACAGCGATTGAAAACACCGGGGAGCTGTTTTTT,CASSLEGTAIENTGELFF
14,TRBD2,TRBJ2-7,few,TRBV20-1,TGCAGTGCCCCAAGGGGACTAGCGGTTAACGAGCAGTACTTC,CSAPRGLAVNEQYF
15,.,TRBJ2-3,many,TRBV28,TGTGCCAGCAGTTTATCAGCCCCCGGGGCAGATACGCAGTATTTT,CASSLSAPGADTQYF
12,.,TRBJ2-3,.,TRBV4-1,TGCGCCAGCCGGGGTAACACAGATACGCAGTATTTT,CASRGNTDTQYF
15,.,TRBJ2-3,many,TRBV12-3/TRBV12-4,TGTGCCAGCAGTTTTTTTCAGGGCGTTAAAGATACGCAGTATTTT,CASSFFQGVKDTQYF
15,.,TRBJ2-2,many,TRBV7-2,TGTGCCAGCAGCCAGACCGGGACCAGTATCGGGGAGCTGTTTTTT,CASSQTGTSIGELFF
15,TRBD1,TRBJ2-1,few,TRBV9,TGTGCCAGCAGCGACGGGACAGGGGATTACAATGAGCAGTTCTTC,CASSDGTGDYNEQFF
13,.,TRBJ1-1,many,TRBV6-5,TGTGCCAGCAGTTACGGGCAGTCCACTGAAGCTTTCTTT,CASSYGQSTEAFF
15,.,TRBJ1-5,many,TRBV3-1,TGTGCCAGCAGCCAAGATCCCCAGGGCAGACAGCCCCAGCATTTT,CASSQDPQGRQPQHF
15,.,TRBJ2-2,.,TRBV9,TGTGCCAGCCGCCCCGAGCTAGCAGACACCGGGGAGCTGTTTTTT,CASRPELADTGELFF
15,TRBD2,TRBJ2-7,few,TRBV28,TGTGCCAGCAGTTTGGCACTAGCGAGAGTTGGCGAGCAGTACTTC,CASSLALARVGEQYF
16,.,TRBJ2-1,many,TRBV6-2/TRBV6-3,TGTGCCAGCAGTTACTCGACTCGGGTCCCTCGAGATGAGCAGTTCTTC,CASSYSTRVPRDEQFF
14,.,TRBJ1-1,many,TRBV20-1,TGCAGTGCTAGAGATGTAAGGCCCGCTGCTGAAGCTTTCTTT,CSARDVRPAAEAFF
15,TRBD2,TRBJ2-1,.,TRBV20-1,TGCAGTGCCGTAGGACTAGCGGGGGAATACAATGAGCAGTTCTTC,CSAVGLAGEYNEQFF
13,TRBD1,TRBJ1-2,.,TRBV28,TGTGCCAGCAGCCTATGGGACAGTTATGGCTACACCTTC,CASSLWDSYGYTF
14,TRBD2,TRBJ2-7,.,TRBV5-1,TGCGCCAGCAGCTTGGCCGGACTAGTCGGAGAGCAGTACTTC,CASSLAGLVGEQYF
13,.,TRBJ2-3,many,TRBV19,TGTGCCACCAGAGTTGAGCCGGCGGATACGCAGTATTTT,CATRVEPADTQYF
14,TRBD1,TRBJ1-1,many,TRBV28,TGTGCCAGCAGTTTAACAGGGGGAGGAACTGAAGCTTTCTTT,CASSLTGGGTEAFF
17,TRBD2,TRBJ2-5,many,TRBV7-9,TGTGCCAGCAGCTCTCCTCGCTTAGCGGGAGGTACGGAGACCCAGTACTTC,CASSSPRLAGGTETQYF
16,TRBD2,TRBJ2-5,few,TRBV12-3/TRBV12-4,TGTGCCGGCAGTTTCGCTAGCGGGAGTTATCAAGAGACTCAGTACTTC,CAGSFASGSYQETQYF
16,.,TRBJ1-1,.,TRBV18,TGTGCCAGCTCACCAATCTCTTTCGAGGGGAGCACTGAAGCTTTCTTT,CASSPISFEGSTEAFF
13,.,TRBJ2-1,few,TRBV20-1,TGCAGTGCTAGAGACGGGACTGGCGGTGAGCAGTTCTTC,CSARDGTGGEQFF
14,.,TRBJ2-2,.,TRBV7-8,TGTGCCAGCAGACGGACGTCGAACACCGGGGAGCTGTTTTTT,CASRRTSNTGELFF
16,.,TRBJ1-1,many,TRBV19,TGTGCCAGTAGTATAGGGGCCCGGACGGTGAACACTGAAGCTTTCTTT,CASSIGARTVNTEAFF
13,.,TRBJ2-5,many,TRBV7-9,TGTGCCAGCAGCTTAGCGGGCGGAGAGACCCAGTACTTC,CASSLAGGETQYF
15,TRBD1,TRBJ2-2,.,TRBV5-1,TGCGCCAGCAGCGTACGCAACAGGGGAACCGGGGAGCTGTTTTTT,CASSVRNRGTGELFF
15,.,TRBJ2-7,.,TRBV6-5,TGTGCCAGCAGTTACGAGGCCGGGCTAGCCTACGAGCAGTACTTC,CASSYEAGLAYEQYF
11,.,TRBJ2-3,many,TRBV28,TGTGCCAGCAGTGCCGGCGGGACGCAGTATTTT,CASSAGGTQYF
15,.,TRBJ2-3,many,TRBV28,TGTGCCAGCAGGATAAGCGAGGCTAGCACAGATACGCAGTATTTT,CASRISEASTDTQYF
13,.,TRBJ2-2,once,TRBV27,TGTGCCAGCAGCCCACAGGCCCCCGGGGAGCTGTTTTTT,CASSPQAPGELFF
13,.,TRBJ1-1,many,TRBV6-5,TGTGCCAGCAGTTACCAGGTCGGCACTGAAGCTTTCTTT,CASSYQVGTEAFF
13,.,TRBJ1-2,many,TRBV19,TGTGCCAGTAGTATCAGGCCGAACTATGGCTACACCTTC,CASSIRPNYGYTF
14,TRBD2,TRBJ2-4,.,TRBV12-3/TRBV12-4,TGTGCCAGCAGACCCGCGGGAGCCAGGGACATTCAGTACTTC,CASRPAGARDIQYF
14,.,TRBJ2-7,many,TRBV18,TGTGCCAGCACTATATTGGGGGAAACGGGAGAGCAGTACTTC,CASTILGETGEQYF
13,.,TRBJ2-3,many,TRBV28,TGTGCCACCGAGTTATCACGCACAGATACGCAGTATTTT,CATELSRTDTQYF
16,.,TRBJ1-4,many,TRBV3-1,TGTGCCAGCAGCCAAGGTCGGCGGGGGAGGGGTGAAAAACTGTTTTTT,CASSQGRRGRGEKLFF
15,.,TRBJ2-7,many,TRBV7-2,TGTGCCAGCAGCTTAGGGGACTTTCACTCCTACGAGCAGTACTTC,CASSLGDFHSYEQYF
16,.,TRBJ2-5,many,TRBV5-1,TGCGCCAGCAGCTTTAACAGGGTAGTGAGTGGAGAGACCCAGTACTTC,CASSFNRVVSGETQYF
12,.,TRBJ2-7,many,TRBV28,TGTGCCAGCAGTGCCCCTACCTACGAGCAGTACTTC,CASSAPTYEQYF
15,TRBD1,TRBJ2-7,.,TRBV5-1,TGCGCCAGCAAGGGACAGGGTCCCCAATCCTACGAGCAGTACTTC,CASKGQGPQSYEQYF
17,.,TRBJ2-3,many,TRBV15,TGTGCCACCAGCAGAGATACGGATCTATCTAGCACAGATACGCAGTATTTT,CATSRDTDLSSTDTQYF